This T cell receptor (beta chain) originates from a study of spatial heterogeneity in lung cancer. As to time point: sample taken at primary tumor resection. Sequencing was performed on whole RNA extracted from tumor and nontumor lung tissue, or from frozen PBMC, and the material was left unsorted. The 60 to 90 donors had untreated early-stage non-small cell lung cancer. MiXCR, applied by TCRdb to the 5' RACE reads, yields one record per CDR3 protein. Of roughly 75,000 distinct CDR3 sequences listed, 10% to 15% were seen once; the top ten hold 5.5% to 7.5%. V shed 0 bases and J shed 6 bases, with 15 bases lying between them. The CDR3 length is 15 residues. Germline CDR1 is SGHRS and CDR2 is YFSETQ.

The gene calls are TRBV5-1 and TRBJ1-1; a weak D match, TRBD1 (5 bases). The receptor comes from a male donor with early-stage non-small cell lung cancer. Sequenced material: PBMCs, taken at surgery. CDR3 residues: CASSLVVHRGAEAFF. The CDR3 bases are TGCGCCAGCAGCTTGGTAGTCCACCGGGGCGCTGAAGCTTTCTTT.